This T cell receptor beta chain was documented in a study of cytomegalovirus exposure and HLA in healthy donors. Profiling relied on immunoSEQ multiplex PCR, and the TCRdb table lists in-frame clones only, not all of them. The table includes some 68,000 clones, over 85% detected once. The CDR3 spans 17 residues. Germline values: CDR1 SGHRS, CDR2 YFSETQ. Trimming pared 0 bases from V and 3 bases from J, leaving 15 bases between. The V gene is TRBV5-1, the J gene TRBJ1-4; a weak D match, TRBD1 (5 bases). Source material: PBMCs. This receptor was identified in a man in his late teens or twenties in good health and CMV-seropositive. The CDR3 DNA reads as TGCGCCAGCAGCTTGGGCCAAGGGGCACTGGCTAATGAAAAACTGTTTTTT. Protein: CASSLGQGALANEKLFF. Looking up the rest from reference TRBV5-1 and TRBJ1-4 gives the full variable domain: KAGVTQTPRYLIKTRGQQVTLSCSPISGHRSVSWYQQTPGQGLQFLFEYFSETQRNKGNFPGRFSGRQFSNSRSEMNVSTLELGDSALYLCASSLGQGALANEKLFFGSGTQLSVL.